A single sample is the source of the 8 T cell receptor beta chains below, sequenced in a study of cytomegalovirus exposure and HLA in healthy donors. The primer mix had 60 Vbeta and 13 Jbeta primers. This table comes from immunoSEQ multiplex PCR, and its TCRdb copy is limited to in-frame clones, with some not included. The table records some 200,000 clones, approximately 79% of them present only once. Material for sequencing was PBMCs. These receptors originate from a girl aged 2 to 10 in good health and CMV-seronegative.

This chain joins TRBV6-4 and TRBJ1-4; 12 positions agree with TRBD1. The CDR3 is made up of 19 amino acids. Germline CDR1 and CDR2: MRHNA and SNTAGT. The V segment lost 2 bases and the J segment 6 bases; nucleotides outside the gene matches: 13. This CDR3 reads CASSDPNRDRGPLYEKLFF. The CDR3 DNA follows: TGTGCCAGCAGTGACCCTAACCGGGACAGGGGGCCGCTCTATGAAAAACTGTTTTTT.

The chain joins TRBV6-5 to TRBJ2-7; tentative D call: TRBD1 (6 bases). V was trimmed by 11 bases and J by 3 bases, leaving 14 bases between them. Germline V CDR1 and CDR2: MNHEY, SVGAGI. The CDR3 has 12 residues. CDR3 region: CASAGQHYEQYF. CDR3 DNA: TGTGCCTCCGCCGGACAGCACTACGAGCAGTACTTC.

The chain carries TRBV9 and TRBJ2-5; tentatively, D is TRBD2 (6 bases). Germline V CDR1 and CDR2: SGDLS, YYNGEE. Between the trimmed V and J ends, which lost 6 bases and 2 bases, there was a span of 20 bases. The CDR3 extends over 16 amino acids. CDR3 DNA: TGTGCCAGCAACCGGGGAGGAGCGACCCTACAAGAGACCCAGTACTTC. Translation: CASNRGGATLQETQYF.

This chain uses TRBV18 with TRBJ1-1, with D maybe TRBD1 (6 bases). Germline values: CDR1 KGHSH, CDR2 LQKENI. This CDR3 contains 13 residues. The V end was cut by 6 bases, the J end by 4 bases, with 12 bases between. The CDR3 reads CASSPGQLTEAFF. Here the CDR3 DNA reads TGTGCCAGCTCGCCCGGACAGCTCACTGAAGCTTTCTTT.

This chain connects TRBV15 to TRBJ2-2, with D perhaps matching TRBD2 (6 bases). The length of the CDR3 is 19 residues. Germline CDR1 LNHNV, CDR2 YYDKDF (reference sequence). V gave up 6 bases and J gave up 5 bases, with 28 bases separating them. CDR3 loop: CATSRVAGFSPLWTGELFF. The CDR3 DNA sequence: TGTGCCACCAGTCGGGTTGCGGGATTCTCCCCTCTTTGGACCGGGGAGCTGTTTTTT.

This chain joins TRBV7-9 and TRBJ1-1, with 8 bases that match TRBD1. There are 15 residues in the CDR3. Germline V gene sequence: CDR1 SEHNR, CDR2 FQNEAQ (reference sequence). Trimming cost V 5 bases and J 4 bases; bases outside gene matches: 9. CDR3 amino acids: CASSLRTGMGTEAFF. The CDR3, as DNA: TGTGCCAGCAGCCTCCGGACAGGGATGGGCACTGAAGCTTTCTTT.

CDR3 region: CASSLELSYEQYF. CDR3 bases: TGTGCCAGCAGCTTAGAATTATCCTACGAGCAGTACTTC. The chain carries TRBV11-2 and TRBJ2-7, with D hard to call. CDR3 length: 13 residues. Per germline, CDR1 SGHAT and CDR2 FQNNGV. Trimming shortened V by 0 bases and J by 1 base, and 4 bases separated the two germline ends.

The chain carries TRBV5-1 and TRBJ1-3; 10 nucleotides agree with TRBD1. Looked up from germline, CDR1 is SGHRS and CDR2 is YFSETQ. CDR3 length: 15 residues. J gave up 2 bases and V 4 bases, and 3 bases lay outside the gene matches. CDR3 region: CASSPGQGTGNTIYF. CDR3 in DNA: TGCGCCAGCAGCCCGGGACAGGGGACTGGAAACACCATATATTTT.